The 8 T cell receptor beta chains in this list originate from one sample, sequenced in a study of blood T cell repertoires in COVID-19. The data were produced by immunoSEQ multiplex PCR, yet TCRdb's version contains in-frame clones alone and is incomplete. The sample lists about 340,000 clones, 65% to 90% occurring once. Material: PBMCs or T cells enriched from blood (not recorded which). Every receptor here comes from a woman aged 40-49 years with acute COVID-19.

The chain combines TRBV10-3 with TRBJ2-1, with TRBD2 matching 9 bases. With 11 bases clipped from V and 2 bases from J, the junction kept 1 base outside the gene matches. CDR3 length: 12 residues. CDR1 and CDR2 from the germline V gene are ENHRY and SYGVKD. CDR3 protein: CASSGTYNEQFF. CDR3 DNA: TGTGCCTCTAGCGGGACCTACAATGAGCAGTTCTTC.

The genes are TRBV11-1 and TRBJ2-4, with a tentative D call TRBD2 (6 bases). The CDR3 sequence is 14 residues long. V lost 3 bases and J 0 bases, leaving 6 bases between the germline ends. CDR1 SGHAT and CDR2 FQDESV come from the germline V gene (reference sequence). The CDR3 sequence is CASSLGGAKNIQYF. The CDR3 DNA is TGTGCCAGCAGCTTGGGGGGAGCCAAAAACATTCAGTACTTC.

The V and J genes are TRBV5-5 and TRBJ1-3, with 9 bases aligning to TRBD1. The CDR3 totals 17 residues. V trimming: 4 bases; J trimming: 0 bases; junction bases outside the gene matches: 8. Germline V lookup: CDR1 SGHKS, CDR2 YYEKEE (reference sequence). The CDR3 here is CASSPGTGLGSGNTIYF. CDR3 DNA sequence: TGTGCCAGCAGCCCCGGGACAGGGTTAGGCTCTGGAAACACCATATATTTT.

The genes are TRBV28 and TRBJ1-2; D call uncertain. CDR3 length: 12 residues. Germline CDR1 reads MDHEN; CDR2 reads SYDVKM. Trimming removed 1 base at V and 6 bases at J, with 6 bases between. Written as DNA, the CDR3 is TGTGCCAGCAGTTTATCCCCGGATGGCTACACCTTC. Translating it yields CASSLSPDGYTF.

This clone was seen a few times. The chain carries TRBV5-6 and TRBJ2-3; possibly TRBD2 for D (5 bases). The CDR3 has 15 amino acids. CDR1 is SGHDT, CDR2 YYEEEE, per germline. V gave up 2 bases and J gave up 3 bases, with 13 bases separating them. The CDR3 protein is CASSFEGRGTDTQYF. The CDR3 DNA reads as TGTGCCAGCAGCTTTGAGGGTCGAGGTACAGATACGCAGTATTTT. The whole variable domain, filled in from reference TRBV5-6 and TRBJ2-3, reads DAGVTQSPTHLIKTRGQQVTLRCSPKSGHDTVSWYQQALGQGPQFIFQYYEEEERQRGNFPDRFSGHQFPNYSSELNVNALLLGDSALYLCASSFEGRGTDTQYFGPGTRLTVL.

This chain joins TRBV27 and TRBJ1-2, with 7 nucleotides matching TRBD1. The CDR3 totals 11 residues. The junction had 0 bases not matched to a gene; V was cut back by 8 bases and J by 3 bases. Germline V lookup: CDR1 MNHEY, CDR2 SMNVEV (reference sequence). The CDR3 DNA sequence: TGTGCCAGCGGGACAGACTATGGCTACACCTTC. It specifies CASGTDYGYTF.

The CDR3 is CASRGLAGGGYTGELFF. CDR3 nucleotides: TGTGCCAGTAGGGGACTAGCGGGGGGCGGGTACACCGGGGAGCTGTTTTTT. This chain joins TRBV19 and TRBJ2-2, with 15 bases fitting TRBD2. Looked up from germline, CDR1 is LNHDA and CDR2 is SQIVND (reference sequence). CDR3 length: 17 residues. Unmatched junction bases numbered 5, after V lost 6 bases and J lost 3 bases.

V usage is TRBV2 and J usage is TRBJ1-4; 9 bases fit TRBD1. Germline V gives CDR1 SNHLY, CDR2 FYNNEI. CDR3 size: 16 residues. J lost 8 bases, V lost 0 bases, and 7 bases had no gene match. The DNA for the CDR3 is TGTGCCAGCAGTGAAGCGCTTACAGGGGGCATGGAAAAACTGTTTTTT. This translates into CASSEALTGGMEKLFF.